The rows below give T cell receptor beta chains drawn from one sample of a study of blood T cell repertoires in COVID-19. Using immunoSEQ multiplex PCR, the repertoire was profiled, and TCRdb retains in-frame clones only, with some absent. The table shows 400,000 or so clones, with approximately 88% occurring only once. The sequenced sample was PBMCs or T cells enriched from blood (not recorded which). The receptor set was obtained from a woman between 35 and 50 years old with acute COVID-19. The CDR3 runs from the conserved cysteine through the conserved F or W. D genes are given only for firm matches. The size field is filled for only some rows; it gives once, few, many or a size class.

V gene	clone size	D gene	J gene	CDR3 DNA	CDR3 protein
TRBV10-3	-	TRBD1	TRBJ1-1	TGTGCCATCACCTGGGACAGGGAGGTCGGTGAAGCTTTCTTT	CAITWDREVGEAFF
TRBV7-9	once	TRBD1	TRBJ2-2	TGTGCCAGCAGCTGGAAACGGGACAGGGATATCGGGGAGCTGTTTTTT	CASSWKRDRDIGELFF
TRBV16	-	TRBD1	TRBJ1-2	TGTGCCAGCAGCCAATCCCTTGGGACAGGCGGCTATGGCTACACCTTC	CASSQSLGTGGYGYTF
TRBV30	-	-	TRBJ1-1	TGTGCCTGGAGCCCTAACCGGGACATTGGTGCTTTCTTT	CAWSPNRDIGAFF
TRBV4-2	-	-	TRBJ1-2	TGTGCCAGCAGCCAACTCCAGGTTACTAACTATGGCTACACCTTC	CASSQLQVTNYGYTF
TRBV5-1	-	TRBD1	TRBJ1-2	TGCGCCAGCAGCTTGGGGGACAGGGAGGTTTCTGGCTACACCTTC	CASSLGDREVSGYTF
TRBV7-9	-	TRBD1	TRBJ1-1	TGTGCCAGCAGCTTGTTAGGGGGCGCATTCACTGAAGCTTTCTTT	CASSLLGGAFTEAFF
TRBV3-1/TRBV3-2	-	TRBD2	TRBJ2-5	TGTGCCAGCAGCCTCGACGTAACGGGGGGCCAAGAGACCCAGTACTTC	CASSLDVTGGQETQYF
TRBV12-3/TRBV12-4	few	-	TRBJ1-6	TGTGCCAGCAGAGGCGGGCTCAATTCACCCCTCCACTTT	CASRGGLNSPLHF
TRBV11-2	-	-	TRBJ2-4	TGTGCCAGCAGCTCGGTTGGTGACATTCAGTACTTC	CASSSVGDIQYF
TRBV7-9	-	-	TRBJ1-1	TGTGCCAGCAGCCCAGGGGTGGCAGGGCCTGAAGCTTTCTTT	CASSPGVAGPEAFF
TRBV5-6	-	-	TRBJ1-1	TGTGCCAGCAGCCCGTCCCCACAGAACACTGAAGCTTTCTTT	CASSPSPQNTEAFF
TRBV2	-	TRBD2	TRBJ2-5	TGTGCCAGCAGTGAGACAGCGGGGCAAGAGACCCAGTACTTC	CASSETAGQETQYF
TRBV19	-	TRBD2	TRBJ2-3	TGTGCCAGTAGGGGACTAGCGGGGGGCAATACGCAGTATTTT	CASRGLAGGNTQYF
TRBV11-2	-	-	TRBJ2-1	TGTGCCAGCAGACTTCCTGGCTCCTACAATGAGCAGTTCTTC	CASRLPGSYNEQFF
TRBV5-1	-	-	TRBJ2-3	TGCGCCAGCAGCTCCGATGGGGGCGCAGATACGCAGTATTTT	CASSSDGGADTQYF
TRBV27	-	TRBD1	TRBJ1-2	TGTGCCAGCAGTTTAAGACAGGGGGCTATGGGCTACACCTTC	CASSLRQGAMGYTF
TRBV3-1/TRBV3-2	-	-	TRBJ1-2	TGTGCCAGCAGCTTTTCCCAAACAGGGTCCTATGGCTACACCTTC	CASSFSQTGSYGYTF
TRBV6-5	few	-	TRBJ2-7	TGTGCCAGCAGTTACTCGAGCGGCAGTCGGCACGAGCAGTACTTC	CASSYSSGSRHEQYF
TRBV6-1	-	-	TRBJ2-2	TGTGCCAGCAGTGAAAGGAGGGAGCCCGGGGAGCTGTTTTTT	CASSERREPGELFF
TRBV7-6	once	TRBD2	TRBJ2-7	TGTGCCAGCAGCTTAGTTGAGGGGACTAGCGGGGCGTACGAGCAGTACTTC	CASSLVEGTSGAYEQYF
TRBV2	-	-	TRBJ2-7	TGTGCCAGCATCCTAGGGGGTTCCGAGCAGTACTTC	CASILGGSEQYF
TRBV27	few	TRBD1	TRBJ2-7	TGTGCCAGCAGAACCGGGACAGGGGTCGAGCAGTACTTC	CASRTGTGVEQYF
TRBV25-1	-	-	TRBJ2-7	TGTGCCAGCAGTCTAGAGACCGCCTCCTACGAGCAGTACTTC	CASSLETASYEQYF
TRBV4-2	-	-	TRBJ1-2	TGTGCCAGCAGCCAAAATCAAGGCTACACCTTC	CASSQNQGYTF
TRBV12-3/TRBV12-4	-	-	TRBJ2-5	TGTGCCAGCAGCCAACATGAGACCCAGTACTTC	CASSQHETQYF
TRBV18	-	TRBD1	TRBJ2-7	TGTGCCAGCTCAACGACAGGGGGCTACGAGCAGTACTTC	CASSTTGGYEQYF
TRBV19	-	-	TRBJ2-1	TGTGCCAGCAAACAGGGACGATCTGCTCTAAATGAGCAGTTCTTC	CASKQGRSALNEQFF
TRBV7-2	-	TRBD1	TRBJ2-5	TGTGCCAGCAGCTCCGACAGGGCGATGGGAGAGACCCAGTACTTC	CASSSDRAMGETQYF
TRBV7-6	-	-	TRBJ2-5	TGTGCCAGCAGTCAGGGAAATCAGGAGACCCAGTACTTC	CASSQGNQETQYF
TRBV9	-	TRBD2	TRBJ2-3	TGTGCCAGCGCTCCCCTCTCTAGCGGGGGGGCCGCAGATACGCAGTATTTT	CASAPLSSGGAADTQYF
TRBV3-1/TRBV3-2	-	-	TRBJ1-6	TGTGCCAGCAGCCAAGCCATAGGGGATGGGTCACCCCTCCACTTT	CASSQAIGDGSPLHF
TRBV7-8	-	TRBD1	TRBJ2-5	TGTGCCAGCAGCTCGTCGTTACAGGGGCCACAAGAGACCCAGTACTTC	CASSSSLQGPQETQYF
TRBV29-1	-	TRBD1	TRBJ2-1	TGCAGCGTTGAAAAGACCGGGACAGACAGTAATGAGCAGTTCTTC	CSVEKTGTDSNEQFF
TRBV19	-	-	TRBJ1-1	TGTGCCAGTAGGAGGACAGTGAACACTGAAGCTTTCTTT	CASRRTVNTEAFF
TRBV24-1	-	TRBD1	TRBJ2-7	TGTGCCACCAGTGATCGGAAGACACGGCTCAGACAGGGGAAATACGAGCAGTACTTC	CATSDRKTRLRQGKYEQYF
TRBV18	-	TRBD2	TRBJ2-7	TGTGCCAGCTCGCGGGGGGGCTCGATGTGGGAGCAGTACTTC	CASSRGGSMWEQYF
TRBV4-1	-	TRBD1	TRBJ2-7	TGCGCCAGCAGCCCGCAGGACAGGGGCTACGAGGACGAGCAGTACTTC	CASSPQDRGYEDEQYF
TRBV6-5	-	-	TRBJ1-1	TGTGCCAGCAGTTACCGAGAGGAGAACACTGAAGCTTTCTTT	CASSYREENTEAFF
TRBV2	-	-	TRBJ2-1	TGTGCCAGCTGGGAGGTAGGAGGACTTTCCTACAATGAGCAGTTCTTC	CASWEVGGLSYNEQFF
TRBV5-1	-	TRBD1	TRBJ1-1	TGCGCCAGCAGGACGGGACAGGGTGAATTCACTGAAGCTTTCTTT	CASRTGQGEFTEAFF
TRBV12-3/TRBV12-4	once	TRBD1	TRBJ1-2	TGTGCCAGCAGTGAGACAGGGAACTATGGCTACACCTTC	CASSETGNYGYTF
TRBV5-1	-	-	TRBJ1-5	TGCGCCAGCAGCTCCTACCCAGCGGAGCCCCAGCATTTT	CASSSYPAEPQHF
TRBV5-1	-	TRBD1	TRBJ2-1	TGCGCCAGCAGCGGACAGGGGGCTCAGGATGAGCAGTTCTTC	CASSGQGAQDEQFF
TRBV21-1	-	-	TRBJ2-7	TGTGCCAGCAGCATAAGAGGACAGGGGATATACGAGCAGTACTTC	CASSIRGQGIYEQYF
TRBV5-1	-	TRBD2	TRBJ2-7	TGCGCCAGCAGCTTAGCGGGGGGAAGCTCCTACGAGCAGTACTTC	CASSLAGGSSYEQYF
TRBV29-1	few	-	TRBJ2-7	TGCAGCGTGTCCCGGGACACAAATACCTACGAGCAGTACTTC	CSVSRDTNTYEQYF
TRBV6-5	-	TRBD1	TRBJ1-6	TGTGCCAGCAGAACCCTCCGGACAGGGCTGGTAAGGCTCCACTTT	CASRTLRTGLVRLHF
TRBV29-1	-	TRBD1	TRBJ1-1	TGCAGCGTCCGGGAGGGGGCCATGAACACTGAAGCTTTCTTT	CSVREGAMNTEAFF
TRBV5-1	-	TRBD2	TRBJ2-1	TGCGCCAGCAGCTCACCCCGACTAGCGGAGAAGCACAATGAGCAGTTCTTC	CASSSPRLAEKHNEQFF
TRBV19	-	-	TRBJ1-1	TGTGCCAGTAGTGGTACCGGGACACCGAACACTGAAGCTTTCTTT	CASSGTGTPNTEAFF
TRBV5-6	-	-	TRBJ1-3	TGTGCCAGCAGCTTGGCGCCCAGTCTCGGGGGAAACACCATATATTTT	CASSLAPSLGGNTIYF
TRBV10-3	-	TRBD2	TRBJ2-3	TGTGCCATCAGTAGAGCGGGGGGGCTCACAGATACGCAGTATTTT	CAISRAGGLTDTQYF
TRBV6-1	-	-	TRBJ1-2	TGTGCCAGCAGTGAAGAGGGGTCAGTTTATGGCTACACCTTC	CASSEEGSVYGYTF
TRBV20-1	-	-	TRBJ1-5	TGCAGTGCTAGTGAGGAGGATGATAGCAATCAGCCCCAGCATTTT	CSASEEDDSNQPQHF
TRBV23-1	-	TRBD1	TRBJ1-5	TGCGCCAGCAGTCATAACAGCGGCAGGGGGAGACAGCCCCAGCATTTT	CASSHNSGRGRQPQHF
TRBV27	-	TRBD1	TRBJ2-3	TGTGCCAGCAGTCGCAACCGGGACAGAAGTGGTTACGGTACGCAGTATTTT	CASSRNRDRSGYGTQYF
TRBV13	-	TRBD1	TRBJ1-3	TGTGCCAGCAGCTCGCTCCGGGACAGGGTCGCTGGAAACACCATATATTTT	CASSSLRDRVAGNTIYF